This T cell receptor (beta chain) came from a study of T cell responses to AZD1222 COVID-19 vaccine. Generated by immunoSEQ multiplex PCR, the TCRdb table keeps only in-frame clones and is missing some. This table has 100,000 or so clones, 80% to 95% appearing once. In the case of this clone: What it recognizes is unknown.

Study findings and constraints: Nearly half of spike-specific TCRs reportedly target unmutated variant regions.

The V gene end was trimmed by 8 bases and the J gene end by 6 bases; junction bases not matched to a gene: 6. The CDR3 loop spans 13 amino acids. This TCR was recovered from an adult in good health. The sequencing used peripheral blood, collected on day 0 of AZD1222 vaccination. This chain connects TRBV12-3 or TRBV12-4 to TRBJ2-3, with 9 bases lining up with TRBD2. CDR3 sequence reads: CASQTSGQDTQYF. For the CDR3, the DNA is TGTGCCAGCCAGACTAGCGGTCAGGATACGCAGTATTTT.